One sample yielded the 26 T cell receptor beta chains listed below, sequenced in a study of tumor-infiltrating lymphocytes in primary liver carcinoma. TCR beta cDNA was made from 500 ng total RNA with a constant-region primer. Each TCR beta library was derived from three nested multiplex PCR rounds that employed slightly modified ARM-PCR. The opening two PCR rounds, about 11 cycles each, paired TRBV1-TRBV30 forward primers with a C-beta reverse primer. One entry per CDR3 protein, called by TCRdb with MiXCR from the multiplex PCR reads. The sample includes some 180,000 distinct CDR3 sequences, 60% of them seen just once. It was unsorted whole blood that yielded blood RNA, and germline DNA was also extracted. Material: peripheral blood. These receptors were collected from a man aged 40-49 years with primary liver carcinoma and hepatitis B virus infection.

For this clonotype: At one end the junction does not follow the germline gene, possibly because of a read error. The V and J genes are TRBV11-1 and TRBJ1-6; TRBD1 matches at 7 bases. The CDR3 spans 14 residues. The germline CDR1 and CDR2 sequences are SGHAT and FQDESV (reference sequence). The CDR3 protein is CASSLTGNNSSLHF. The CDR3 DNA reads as TGTGCCAGCAGCCTGACAGGGAACAATTCATCCCTCCACTTT. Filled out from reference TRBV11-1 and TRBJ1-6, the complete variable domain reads EAEVAQSPRYKITEKSQAVAFWCDPISGHATLYWYRQILGQGPELLVQFQDESVVDDSQLPKDRFSAERLKGVDSTLKIQPAELGDSAMYLCASSLTGNNSSLHFGNGTRLTVT.

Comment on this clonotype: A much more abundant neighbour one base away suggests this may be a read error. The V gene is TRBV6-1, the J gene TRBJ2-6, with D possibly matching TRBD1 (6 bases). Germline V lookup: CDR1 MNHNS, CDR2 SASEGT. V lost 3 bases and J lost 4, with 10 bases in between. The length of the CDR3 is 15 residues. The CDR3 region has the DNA TGTGCCAGCAGTGATGGGGGCATCGGGGCCAACGTCCTGACTTTC. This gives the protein CASSDGGIGANVLTF.

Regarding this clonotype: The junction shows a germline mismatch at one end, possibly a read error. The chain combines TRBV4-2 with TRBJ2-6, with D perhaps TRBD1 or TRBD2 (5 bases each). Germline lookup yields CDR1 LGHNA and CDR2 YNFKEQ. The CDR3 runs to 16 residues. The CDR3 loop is CASSSGEYSGANALTF. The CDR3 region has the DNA TGTGCCAGCAGCTCCGGGGAATACTCTGGGGCCAACGCCCTGACTTTC.

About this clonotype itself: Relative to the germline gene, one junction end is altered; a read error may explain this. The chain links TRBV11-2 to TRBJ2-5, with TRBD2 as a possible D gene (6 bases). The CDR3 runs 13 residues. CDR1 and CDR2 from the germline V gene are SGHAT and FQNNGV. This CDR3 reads CASTFSGEENQYF. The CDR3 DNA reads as TGTGCCAGCACCTTCTCGGGGGAAGAGAACCAGTACTTC.

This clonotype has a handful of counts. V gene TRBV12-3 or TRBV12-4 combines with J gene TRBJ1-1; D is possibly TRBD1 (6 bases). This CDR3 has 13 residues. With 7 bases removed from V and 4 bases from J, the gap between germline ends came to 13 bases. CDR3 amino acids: CASTLLQGTEAFF. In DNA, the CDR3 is TGTGCCAGCACCCTTTTACAGGGCACTGAAGCTTTCTTT.

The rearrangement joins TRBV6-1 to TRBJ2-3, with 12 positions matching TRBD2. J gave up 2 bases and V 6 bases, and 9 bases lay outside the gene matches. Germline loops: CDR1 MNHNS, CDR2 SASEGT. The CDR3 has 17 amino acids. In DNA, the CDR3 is TGTGCCAGCAGGCCGGGACTAGCGGGCCTAAACACAGATACGCAGTATTTT. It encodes CASRPGLAGLNTDTQYF.

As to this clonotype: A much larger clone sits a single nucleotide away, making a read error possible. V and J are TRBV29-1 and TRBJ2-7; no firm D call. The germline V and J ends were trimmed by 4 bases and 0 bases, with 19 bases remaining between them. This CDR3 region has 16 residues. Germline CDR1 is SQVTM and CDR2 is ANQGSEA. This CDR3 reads CSVVLAETASSYEQYF. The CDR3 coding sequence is TGCAGCGTTGTATTGGCCGAGACGGCGAGCTCCTACGAGCAGTACTTC.

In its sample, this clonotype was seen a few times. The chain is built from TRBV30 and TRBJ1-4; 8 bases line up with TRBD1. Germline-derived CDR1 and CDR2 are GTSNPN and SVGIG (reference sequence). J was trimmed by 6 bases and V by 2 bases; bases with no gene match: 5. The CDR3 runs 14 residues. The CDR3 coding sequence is TGTGCCTGGAGTATGACAGGGGTGGATGAAAAACTGTTTTTT. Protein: CAWSMTGVDEKLFF. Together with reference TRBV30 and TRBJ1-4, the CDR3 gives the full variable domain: SQTIHQWPATLVQPVGSPLSLECTVEGTSNPNLYWYRQAAGRGLQLLFYSVGIGQISSEVPQNLSASRPQDRQFILSSKKLLLSDSGFYLCAWSMTGVDEKLFFGSGTQLSVL.

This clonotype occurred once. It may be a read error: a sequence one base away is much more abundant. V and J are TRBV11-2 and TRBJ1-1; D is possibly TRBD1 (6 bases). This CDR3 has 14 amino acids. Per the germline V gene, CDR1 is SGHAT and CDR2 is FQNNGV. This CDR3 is CACSLLGGGAEAFF. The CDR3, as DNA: TGTGCCTGCAGCTTACTAGGGGGGGGAGCTGAAGCTTTCTTT.

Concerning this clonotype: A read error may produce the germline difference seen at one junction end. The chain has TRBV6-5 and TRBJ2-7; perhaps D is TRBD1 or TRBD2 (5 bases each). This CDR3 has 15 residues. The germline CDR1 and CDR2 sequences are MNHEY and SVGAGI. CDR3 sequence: CASRPPGPRIDEQYF. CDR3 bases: TGCGCCAGCAGGCCACCGGGACCCCGAATAGACGAGCAGTACTTC.

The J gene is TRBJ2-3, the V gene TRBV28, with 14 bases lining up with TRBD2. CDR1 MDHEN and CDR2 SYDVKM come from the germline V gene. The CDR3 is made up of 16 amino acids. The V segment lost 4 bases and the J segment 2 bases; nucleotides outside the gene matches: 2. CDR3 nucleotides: TGTGCCAGCAGTTGGACTAGCGGGAGGCCCACAGATACGCAGTATTTT. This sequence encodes CASSWTSGRPTDTQYF.

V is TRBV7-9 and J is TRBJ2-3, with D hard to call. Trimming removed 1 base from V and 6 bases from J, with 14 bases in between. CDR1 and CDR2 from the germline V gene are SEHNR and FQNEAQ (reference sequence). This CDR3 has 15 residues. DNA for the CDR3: TGTGCCAGCAGCTTAGATCCTGGCTACATTGATACGCAGTATTTT. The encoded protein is CASSLDPGYIDTQYF. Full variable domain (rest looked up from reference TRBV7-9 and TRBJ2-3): DTGVSQNPRHKITKRGQNVTFRCDPISEHNRLYWYRQTLGQGPEFLTYFQNEAQLEKSRLLSDRFSAERPKGSFSTLEIQRTEQGDSAMYLCASSLDPGYIDTQYFGPGTRLTVL.

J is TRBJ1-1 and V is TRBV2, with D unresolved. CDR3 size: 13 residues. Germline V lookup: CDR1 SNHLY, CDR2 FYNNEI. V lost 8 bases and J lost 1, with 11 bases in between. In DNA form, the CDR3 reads TGTGCCAGCGGGGAGGGAACGAACACTGAAGCTTTCTTT. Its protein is CASGEGTNTEAFF. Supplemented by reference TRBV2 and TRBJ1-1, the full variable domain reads EPEVTQTPSHQVTQMGQEVILRCVPISNHLYFYWYRQILGQKVEFLVSFYNNEISEKSEIFDDQFSVERPDGSNFTLKIRSTKLEDSAMYFCASGEGTNTEAFFGQGTRLTVV.

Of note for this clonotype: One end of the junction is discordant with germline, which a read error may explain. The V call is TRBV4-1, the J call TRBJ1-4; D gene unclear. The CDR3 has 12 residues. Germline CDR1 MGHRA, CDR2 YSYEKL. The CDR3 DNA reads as TGCGCCAGCGGCCAAGTCGCCGAAAAACTGTTTTTT. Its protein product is CASGQVAEKLFF.

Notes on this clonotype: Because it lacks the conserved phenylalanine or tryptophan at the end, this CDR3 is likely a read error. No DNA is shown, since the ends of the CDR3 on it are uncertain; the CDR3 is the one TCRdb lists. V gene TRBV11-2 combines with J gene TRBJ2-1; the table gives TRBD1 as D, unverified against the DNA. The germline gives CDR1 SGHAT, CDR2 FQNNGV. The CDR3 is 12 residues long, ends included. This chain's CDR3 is CASNDRSPEHFL.

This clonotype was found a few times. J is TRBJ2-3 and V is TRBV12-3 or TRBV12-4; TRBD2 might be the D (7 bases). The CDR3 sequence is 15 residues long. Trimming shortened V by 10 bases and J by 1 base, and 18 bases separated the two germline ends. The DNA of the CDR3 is TGTGCCACCCTAGCGGCGTCAGGGGGCACAGATACGCAGTATTTT. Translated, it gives CATLAASGGTDTQYF.

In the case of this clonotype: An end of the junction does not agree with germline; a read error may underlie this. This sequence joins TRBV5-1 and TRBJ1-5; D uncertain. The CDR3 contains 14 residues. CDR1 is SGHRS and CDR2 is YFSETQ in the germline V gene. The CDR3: CASSFEGGSQPQQF. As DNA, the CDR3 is TGCGCCAGCAGCTTTGAGGGAGGTTCTCAGCCCCAGCAGTTT.

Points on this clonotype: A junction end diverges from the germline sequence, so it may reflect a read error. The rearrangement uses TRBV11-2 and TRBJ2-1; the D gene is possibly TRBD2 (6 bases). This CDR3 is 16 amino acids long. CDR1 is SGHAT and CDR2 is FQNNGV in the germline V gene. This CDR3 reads CANSLVVFGGNNEQFF. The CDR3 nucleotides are TGTGCCAACAGCCTAGTCGTCTTCGGGGGAAACAATGAGCAATTCTTC. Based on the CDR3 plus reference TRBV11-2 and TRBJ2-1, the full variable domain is EAGVAQSPRYKIIEKRQSVAFWCNPISGHATLYWYQQILGQGPKLLIQFQNNGVVDDSQLPKDRFSAERLKGVDSTLKIQPAKLEDSAVYLCANSLVVFGGNNEQFFGPGTRLTVL.

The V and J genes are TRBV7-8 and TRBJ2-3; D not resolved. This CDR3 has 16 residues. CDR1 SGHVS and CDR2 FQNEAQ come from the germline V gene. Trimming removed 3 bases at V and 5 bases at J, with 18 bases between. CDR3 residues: CASSFLTYSGIDTQYF. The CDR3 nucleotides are TGTGCCAGCAGCTTTTTGACCTATAGTGGGATAGATACGCAGTATTTT.

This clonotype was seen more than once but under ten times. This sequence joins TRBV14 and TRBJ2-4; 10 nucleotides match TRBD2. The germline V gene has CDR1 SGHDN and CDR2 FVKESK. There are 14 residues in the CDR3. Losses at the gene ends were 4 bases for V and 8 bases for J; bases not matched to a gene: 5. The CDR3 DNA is TGTGCCAGCAGCCCTGCTAGCGGGGGTTACATTCAGTACTTC. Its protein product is CASSPASGGYIQYF.

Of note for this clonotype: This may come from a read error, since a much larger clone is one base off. CDR3 protein: CATRLAGDYNEQFF. The CDR3 DNA reads TGCGCCACCCGACTAGCGGGAGACTACAATGAGCAGTTCTTC. The chain couples TRBV10-2 to TRBJ2-1, with 12 bases fitting TRBD2. The CDR3 consists of 14 residues. Losses at the gene ends were 10 bases for V and 3 bases for J; bases not matched to a gene: 4. Germline V lookup: CDR1 WSHSY, CDR2 SAAADI.

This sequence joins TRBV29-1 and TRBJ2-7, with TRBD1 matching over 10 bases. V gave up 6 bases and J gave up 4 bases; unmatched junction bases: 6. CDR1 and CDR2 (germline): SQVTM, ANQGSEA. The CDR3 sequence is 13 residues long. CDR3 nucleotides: TGCAGCGTCGCTCGGGACAGGGGTTACGAGCAGTACTTC. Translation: CSVARDRGYEQYF.

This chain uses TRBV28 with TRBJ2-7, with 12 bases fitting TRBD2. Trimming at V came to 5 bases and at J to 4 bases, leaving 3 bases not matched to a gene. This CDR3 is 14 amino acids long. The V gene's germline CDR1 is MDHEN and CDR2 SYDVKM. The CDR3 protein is CASSTTSGSYEQYF. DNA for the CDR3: TGTGCCAGCAGTACGACTAGCGGGAGTTACGAGCAGTACTTC.

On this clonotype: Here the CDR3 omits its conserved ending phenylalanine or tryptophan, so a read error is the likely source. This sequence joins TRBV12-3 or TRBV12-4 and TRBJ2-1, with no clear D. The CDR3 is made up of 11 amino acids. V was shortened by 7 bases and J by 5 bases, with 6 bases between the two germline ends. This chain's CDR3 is CASTGNNEQFL. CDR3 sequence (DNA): TGTGCCAGCACAGGCAACAATGAGCAGTTCTTA.

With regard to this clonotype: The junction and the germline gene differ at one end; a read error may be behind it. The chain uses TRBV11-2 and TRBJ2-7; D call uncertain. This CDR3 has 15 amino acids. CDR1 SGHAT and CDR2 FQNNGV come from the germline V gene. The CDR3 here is CASSSARQESYEQYF. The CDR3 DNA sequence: TGTGCCAGCAGCTCAGCGCGGCAGGAATCCTATGAGCAGTACTTC.

The CDR3 is CASSLDPNTGELFF. The DNA for the CDR3 is TGTGCCAGCAGCTTGGACCCGAACACCGGGGAGCTGTTTTTT. The V and J genes are TRBV5-5 and TRBJ2-2; D not resolved. The CDR3 has 14 amino acids. Germline CDR1 reads SGHKS; CDR2 reads YYEKEE (reference sequence). V gave up 0 bases and J gave up 0 bases, with 3 bases separating them.